The clone carrying this T cell receptor (beta chain) appeared a few times. These data are taken from a study of T-cell reconstitution after alpha-beta-depleted transplantation in children. As it was prepared, the TCRbeta library received unique molecular identifiers. TCRdb used MiXCR to reprocess the PCR reads, holding one entry per CDR3 protein. The data hold some 830,000 distinct CDR3 sequences, with about 15% observed a single time. Germline CDR1 is SQVTM and CDR2 is ANQGSEA. This CDR3 spans 13 amino acids. V shed 6 bases and J 4 bases; nucleotides not matched to a gene: 6. This chain uses TRBV29-1 with TRBJ2-7, with TRBD1 identical over 10 bases. The sequenced sample was PBMCs, mostly from graft donor cells, obtained 360 days after TCRalphabeta/CD19-depleted stem cell transplant. This clonotype was sampled from a male patient aged 5 to 17 who had a stem cell transplant for acute lymphoblastic leukemia, so the T cells may come from the graft donor. The CDR3 DNA reads as TGCAGCGTCCGGGGACAGGGGCAATACGAGCAGTACTTC. Residues: CSVRGQGQYEQYF.